What follows are 20 T cell receptor beta chains derived from one specimen sequenced in a study of shared clonotypes between healthy human individuals. Some clones are missing from TCRdb's copy, which holds only in-frame ones; the method was immunoSEQ multiplex PCR. The sample yields 950,000 to 1,300,000 clones, 60% to 80% seen once. Sample: memory CD4+ T cells sorted from blood. The subset is: CD45RA-negative fraction. Receptors originate from a young man in good health.

The rearrangement joins TRBV6-5 to TRBJ2-7; the D gene is possibly TRBD1 (6 bases). V lost 2 bases to trimming and J lost 0 bases, with 11 bases between them. The germline gives CDR1 MNHEY, CDR2 SVGAGI. The CDR3 spans 15 residues. The CDR3 nucleotides are TGTGCCAGCAGTTACAGACAGGCGCTCTCCTACGAGCAGTACTTC. Its translation: CASSYRQALSYEQYF.

The V call is TRBV9, the J call TRBJ1-2; 7 bases agree with TRBD1. Germline lookup yields CDR1 SGDLS and CDR2 YYNGEE. This CDR3 region has 15 residues. The ends lost 4 bases at V and 5 bases at J; junction bases unmatched: 11. CDR3 loop: CASSPSTGSGYGYTF. In DNA, the CDR3 is TGTGCCAGCAGCCCCTCGACAGGGAGCGGGTATGGCTACACCTTC.

This clone was counted between two and nine times. The J gene is TRBJ1-2, the V gene TRBV30, with D unclear. The CDR3 spans 8 residues. In germline, CDR1 is GTSNPN, CDR2 SVGIG (reference sequence). The V gene lost 4 bases and the J gene lost 6 bases, with 0 bases spanning the gap. CDR3 nucleotide sequence: TGTGCCTGGAATGGCTACACCTTC. Protein sequence: CAWNGYTF.

The V gene is TRBV20-1, the J gene TRBJ1-2; possibly TRBD1 for D (5 bases). Germline CDR1 reads DFQATT; CDR2 reads SNEGSKA (reference sequence). This CDR3 spans 11 amino acids. Written as DNA, the CDR3 is TGCGGGGGGAACTCCCTAGGTGGCTACACCTTC. Translated: CGGNSLGGYTF.

V is TRBV20-1 and J is TRBJ2-7; D gene uncertain. CDR3 length equals 11 residues. Germline-derived CDR1 and CDR2 are DFQATT and SNEGSKA (reference sequence). Trimming removed 4 bases at V and 9 bases at J, with 13 bases between. CDR3 protein: CSATSGFGQYF. The DNA for the CDR3 is TGCAGTGCTACGTCTGGCTTCGGGCAGTACTTC.

The rearrangement links TRBV5-4 to TRBJ2-5; a weak D match, TRBD2 (5 bases). This CDR3 has 15 amino acids. V gave up 0 bases and J gave up 5 bases, with 14 bases separating them. Germline CDR1 is SGHNT and CDR2 is YYREEE (reference sequence). The CDR3: CASSLESRGFETQYF. CDR3 DNA sequence: TGTGCCAGCAGCTTGGAATCTCGGGGATTCGAGACCCAGTACTTC.

With respect to this clone: Distinct nucleotide sequences in the sample also encode this CDR3. This rearrangement joins TRBV2 to TRBJ2-7; D perhaps matches TRBD1 (5 bases). Germline CDR1 and CDR2: SNHLY and FYNNEI. This CDR3 comprises 12 residues. Trimming removed 4 bases at V and 4 bases at J, with 8 bases between. The CDR3 sequence is CASSGQGYEQYF. The CDR3 DNA follows: TGTGCCAGCAGTGGGCAGGGTTACGAGCAGTACTTC.

This chain uses TRBV19 with TRBJ2-7; D unresolved. The CDR3 totals 14 residues. The germline CDR1 and CDR2 sequences are LNHDA and SQIVND (reference sequence). Trimming took off 10 bases at V and 0 bases at J, with 16 bases between the two ends. As DNA, the CDR3 is TGTGCCACCAAAGAACGCCGGAGCTCCTACGAGCAGTACTTC. The encoded protein is CATKERRSSYEQYF.

The rearrangement joins TRBV5-4 to TRBJ1-2, with 8 bases identical to TRBD1. Looked up from germline, CDR1 is SGHNT and CDR2 is YYREEE (reference sequence). The CDR3 is 15 amino acids. V gave up 4 bases and J gave up 7 bases; unmatched junction bases: 12. CDR3 in DNA: TGTGCCAGCAGCGGTACAGGGGGGGCCTTTAGTGGCTACACCTTC. Translating it yields CASSGTGGAFSGYTF.

The chain has TRBV5-1 and TRBJ2-5; D possibly uses TRBD1 or TRBD2 (6 bases each). This CDR3 is built from 15 residues. V lost 0 bases and J lost 5, with 14 bases in between. Per germline, CDR1 SGHRS and CDR2 YFSETQ. In DNA form, the CDR3 reads TGCGCCAGCAGCTTGGAGGGGGGAGTTTACGAGACCCAGTACTTC. It specifies CASSLEGGVYETQYF.

Concerning this clone: A much larger clone lies one base from this, so it may be a read error. Additional DNA sequences in this sample encode the identical CDR3. The J gene is TRBJ2-7, the V gene TRBV5-1; D unresolved. V dropped 4 bases and J dropped 1 base, with 6 bases sitting between them. The CDR3 loop spans 12 amino acids. Germline CDR1 reads SGHRS; CDR2 reads YFSETQ. CDR3 amino acids: CASSLPSYEQYF. In nucleotides, the CDR3 is TGCGCCAGCAGCCTCCCTTCCTACGAGCAGTACTTC.

This chain joins TRBV7-2 and TRBJ2-5; maybe TRBD1 (7 bases). CDR3 length: 15 amino acids. From germline, CDR1 is SGHTA and CDR2 FQGNSA. V was trimmed by 2 bases and J by 5 bases, leaving 15 bases between them. The CDR3 loop is CASSLSQGGGETQYF. CDR3 in DNA: TGTGCCAGCAGCTTATCCCAGGGGGGCGGTGAGACCCAGTACTTC.

Turning to this clone: The same CDR3 is also encoded by other DNA sequences in this sample. J is TRBJ2-2 and V is TRBV9, with D hard to call. The length of the CDR3 is 13 residues. The V gene lost 0 bases and the J gene lost 3 bases, with 3 bases spanning the gap. CDR1 is SGDLS, CDR2 YYNGEE, per germline. The CDR3 loop is CASSVDYTGELFF. Here the CDR3 DNA reads TGTGCCAGCAGCGTAGACTACACCGGGGAGCTGTTTTTT. The whole variable domain, remainder taken from reference TRBV9 and TRBJ2-2, is DSGVTQTPKHLITATGQRVTLRCSPRSGDLSVYWYQQSLDQGLQFLIQYYNGEERAKGNILERFSAQQFPDLHSELNLSSLELGDSALYFCASSVDYTGELFFGEGSRLTVL.

This clone came up a few times. The J gene is TRBJ2-3, the V gene TRBV5-1; tentatively, D is TRBD2 (5 bases). Trimming left V 4 bases short and J 3 bases short, with 12 bases between. Germline V gene data show CDR1 as SGHRS and CDR2 as YFSETQ. The CDR3 sequence is 14 residues long. The CDR3, as DNA: TGCGCCAGCAGCCATGACTATTCGACAGATACGCAGTATTTT. Its translation is CASSHDYSTDTQYF.

Notes on this clone: One end of the junction is discordant with germline, which a read error may explain. The V and J genes are TRBV7-7 and TRBJ2-5; TRBD1 might be the D (6 bases). There are 14 residues in the CDR3. Looked up from germline, CDR1 is SSHAT and CDR2 is FNYEAQ (reference sequence). CDR3 nucleotides: TGTGCTAGCAGCCCGTCAGGGGTCGGGGAGACCCAGTACTTC. It is translated as CASSPSGVGETQYF.

This clone occurred many times. The CDR3 DNA sequence: TGTGCCAGCAGCTTGTTCGTGACGGCAAGGGATTCACCCCTCCACTTT. As protein: CASSLFVTARDSPLHF. The J gene is TRBJ1-6, the V gene TRBV5-6; D call uncertain. CDR3 length: 16 residues. Trimming shortened V by 1 base and J by 8 bases, and 16 bases separated the two germline ends. Germline assignment: CDR1 SGHDT and CDR2 YYEEEE. Complete variable domain (other parts from reference TRBV5-6 and TRBJ1-6): DAGVTQSPTHLIKTRGQQVTLRCSPKSGHDTVSWYQQALGQGPQFIFQYYEEEERQRGNFPDRFSGHQFPNYSSELNVNALLLGDSALYLCASSLFVTARDSPLHFGNGTRLTVT.

V and J are TRBV6-1 and TRBJ2-3; 9 nucleotides match TRBD2. From germline, CDR1 is MNHNS and CDR2 SASEGT. CDR3 size: 16 residues. The junction had 3 bases not matched to a gene; V was cut back by 2 bases and J by 0 bases. CDR3 DNA: TGTGCCAGCAGTGAAAACCTAGCGGGAAGCACAGATACGCAGTATTTT. As protein: CASSENLAGSTDTQYF.

This clone came up a few times. The V call is TRBV28, the J call TRBJ1-2; 8 nucleotides align to TRBD1. CDR3 length equals 12 residues. V lost 10 bases and J lost 8; bases outside the gene matches: 9. In germline, CDR1 is MDHEN, CDR2 SYDVKM. CDR3 DNA: TGTGCCACCGATAGGGACAGGCTGGGCTACACCTTC. Protein product: CATDRDRLGYTF.

This clone was found a few times. The chain joins TRBV15 to TRBJ2-7; unclear D gene. The length of the CDR3 is 15 residues. The V end was cut by 0 bases, the J end by 5 bases, with 14 bases between. The germline V gene encodes CDR1 LNHNV and CDR2 YYDKDF (reference sequence). DNA for the CDR3: TGTGCCACCAGCAGAGATTTAGTAGCCTTCCACGAGCAGTACTTC. It codes for CATSRDLVAFHEQYF.

The rearrangement links TRBV28 to TRBJ1-3; TRBD1 matches at 9 bases. V shed 6 bases, J shed 4 bases, and the junction held 10 bases outside the gene matches. The CDR3 runs 16 residues. Looked up from germline, CDR1 is MDHEN and CDR2 is SYDVKM. The CDR3 DNA sequence: TGTGCCAGCAGCCCCGAGTTCACAGGGGGCGGAAACACCATATATTTT. Translating it yields CASSPEFTGGGNTIYF.